This record looks at one T cell receptor (beta chain) sequence and its context. Repertoires were generated with immunoSEQ multiplex PCR, while TCRdb's copy carries only in-frame clones and drops some. The sample records under 95,000 clones, 91% being singletons. The sample belongs to a study of T cell changes during pregnancy in multiple sclerosis. V gave up 0 bases and J gave up 1 base, with 13 bases separating them. This CDR3 region has 16 residues. CDR1 SGHRS and CDR2 YFSETQ come from the germline V gene. The genes are TRBV5-1 and TRBJ2-5; possible D gene TRBD2, 5 bases. The starting material was peripheral blood, obtained after pregnancy. The origin of this receptor is a female donor in good health, enrolled as a control in a pregnancy study. The CDR3 sequence is CASSLAPGIGQETQYF. CDR3 sequence (DNA): TGCGCCAGCAGCTTGGCGCCGGGGATCGGCCAAGAGACCCAGTACTTC.